Listed below are T cell receptor beta chains from one sample, sequenced in a study of cytomegalovirus exposure and HLA in healthy donors. Assay used: immunoSEQ multiplex PCR; TCRdb lists only in-frame clones, some missing. This specimen shows 90,000 to 150,000 clones; the ten leading clones hold around 4%. Sequenced input: PBMCs. These receptors were collected from a man aged 18-30 years in good health and CMV-seronegative. CDR3s include the opening cysteine and the closing phenylalanine or tryptophan. The D gene is left open where the match is weak.

V gene,D gene,CDR3 length,CDR3 protein
TRBV11-2,TRBD1,14,CASSSPGGTGGYTF
TRBV29-1,-,13,CSVGATGNTEAFF
TRBV6-1,-,13,CASSEDGHYGNTF
TRBV11-2,-,17,CASSPRLTGWVYNEQFF
TRBV10-3,-,16,CAISESTVDTLYEQYF
TRBV11-2,TRBD1,16,CASSLAPGQGRQPQHF
TRBV10-3,TRBD2,16,CAISESLAGANYEQYF
TRBV4-1,-,18,CASSHPHAGEGRNQPQHF
TRBV5-1,-,15,CASSLTGDSNQPQHF
TRBV6-5,-,14,CATSIGGSSYEQYF
TRBV30,TRBD1,14,CAWSWTGGRDEQFF
TRBV7-2,TRBD2,17,CASSLQPSGRIAGELFF